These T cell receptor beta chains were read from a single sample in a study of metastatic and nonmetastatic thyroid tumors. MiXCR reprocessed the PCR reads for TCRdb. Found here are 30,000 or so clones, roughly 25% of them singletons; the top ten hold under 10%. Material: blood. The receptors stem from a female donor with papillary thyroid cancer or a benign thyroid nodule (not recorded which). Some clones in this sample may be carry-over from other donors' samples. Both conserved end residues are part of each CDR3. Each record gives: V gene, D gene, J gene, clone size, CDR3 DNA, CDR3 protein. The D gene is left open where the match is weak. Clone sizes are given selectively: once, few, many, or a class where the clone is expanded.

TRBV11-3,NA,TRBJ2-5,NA,TGTGCCAGCAGCTACCAAGGGAATCCAGAGACCCAGTACTTC,CASSYQGNPETQYF
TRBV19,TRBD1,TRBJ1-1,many,TGTGCCAGTAGTCCTTACCGGACAGGATGGGATGAAGCTTTCTTT,CASSPYRTGWDEAFF
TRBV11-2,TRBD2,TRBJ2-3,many,TGTGCCAGCAGCTTAGATTTAGCGGGTGCCAATACGCAGTATTTT,CASSLDLAGANTQYF
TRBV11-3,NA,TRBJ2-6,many,TGTGCCAGCAGCTTAGATCCTCGCGGACCCTTCTCTGGGGCCAACGTCCTGACTTTC,CASSLDPRGPFSGANVLTF
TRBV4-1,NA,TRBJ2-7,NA,TGCGCCAGCAGCCCCTCCTCGACAGATCCCTACGAGCAGTACTTC,CASSPSSTDPYEQYF
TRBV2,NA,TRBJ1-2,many,TGTGCCAGCAGTGATGGCCAGTCACTCTATGGAGGCTACACCTTC,CASSDGQSLYGGYTF
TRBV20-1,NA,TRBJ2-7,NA,TGCAGTGCCGATTCAATGTGGATTAACGAGCAGTACTTC,CSADSMWINEQYF
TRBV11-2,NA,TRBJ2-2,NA,TGTGCCAGCAGACCCGACGCGAACACCGGGGAGCTGTTTTTT,CASRPDANTGELFF
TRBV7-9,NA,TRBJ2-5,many,TGTGCCAGCAGCCCGACGGGCTCTGGAGAGACCCAGTACTTC,CASSPTGSGETQYF
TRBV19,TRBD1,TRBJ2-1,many,TGTGCCAGTAGTATAAAAGTCGGACAGGGGTTCAATGAGCAGTTCTTC,CASSIKVGQGFNEQFF
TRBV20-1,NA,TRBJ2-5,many,TGCAGTGAGGGAAAGCCGTTTGGGACCCAGTACTTC,CSEGKPFGTQYF
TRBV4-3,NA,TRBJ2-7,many,TGCGCCAGCAGCCACGAACTCGCGTCCAGAGGCGACTACGAGCAGTACTTC,CASSHELASRGDYEQYF
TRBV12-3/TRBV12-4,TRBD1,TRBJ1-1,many,TGTGCCAGCAGTTTACAGGGGGCGGTTTTTGAGGCTTTCTTT,CASSLQGAVFEAFF
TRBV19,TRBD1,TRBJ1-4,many,TGTGCCAGTAGAGGACAGGGGAAGGCTGAAAAACTGTTTTTT,CASRGQGKAEKLFF
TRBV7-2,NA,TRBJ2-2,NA,TGTGCCAGCAGCCCACAGGGTTTCCGGGAGCTGTTTTTT,CASSPQGFRELFF
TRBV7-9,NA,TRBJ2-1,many,TGTGCCAGCAGCTTAGTGAACAATGAGCAGTTCTTC,CASSLVNNEQFF
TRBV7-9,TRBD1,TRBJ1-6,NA,TGTGCCAGCAGTTATACAGGGGGTAGTTCACCCCTCCACTTT,CASSYTGGSSPLHF
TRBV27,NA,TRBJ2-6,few,TGTGCCATCAGTTCCCCCCCTTGGGCCAACGTCCTGACTTTC,CAISSPPWANVLTF
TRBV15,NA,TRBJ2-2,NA,TGTGCCACCCGCAATGGGGCCATCGGGAACACCGGGGAGCTGTTTTTT,CATRNGAIGNTGELFF
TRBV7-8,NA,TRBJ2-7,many,TGTGCCAGCAGTGATGTTACCTCCTACGAGCAGTACTTC,CASSDVTSYEQYF
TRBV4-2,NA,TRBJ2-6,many,TGTGCCAGCAGCCAATCTGATAGCTCTGGGGCCAACGTCCTGACTTTC,CASSQSDSSGANVLTF
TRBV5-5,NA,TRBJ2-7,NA,TGTGCCAGCAGCTTGAATAGTCAGATGAATGACGAGCAGTACTTC,CASSLNSQMNDEQYF
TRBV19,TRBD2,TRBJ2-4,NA,TGTGCCAGTAGTTCCATTACTAGCGGGTTAGCCAAAAACATTCAGTACTTC,CASSSITSGLAKNIQYF
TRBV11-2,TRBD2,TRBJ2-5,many,TGTGCCAGCAGGGGGACTAGCAAAGAGACCCAGTACTTC,CASRGTSKETQYF
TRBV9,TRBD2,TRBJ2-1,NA,TGTGCCAGCCAACCCGGTACTAGCGGTCCCTATTTTTACAATGAGCAGTTATTC,CASQPGTSGPYFYNEQLF
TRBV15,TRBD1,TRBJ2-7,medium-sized,TGTGCCACCAGCAGAGATGCAGGGGGCGCGTACGAGCAGTACTTC,CATSRDAGGAYEQYF
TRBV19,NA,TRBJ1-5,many,TGTGCCAGTAGTATAGGGGACACAGGATGGTGGCCCCAGCATTTT,CASSIGDTGWWPQHF
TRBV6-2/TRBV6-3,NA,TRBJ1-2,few,TGTGCCAGCACGGATAGCTATGGCTACACCTTC,CASTDSYGYTF